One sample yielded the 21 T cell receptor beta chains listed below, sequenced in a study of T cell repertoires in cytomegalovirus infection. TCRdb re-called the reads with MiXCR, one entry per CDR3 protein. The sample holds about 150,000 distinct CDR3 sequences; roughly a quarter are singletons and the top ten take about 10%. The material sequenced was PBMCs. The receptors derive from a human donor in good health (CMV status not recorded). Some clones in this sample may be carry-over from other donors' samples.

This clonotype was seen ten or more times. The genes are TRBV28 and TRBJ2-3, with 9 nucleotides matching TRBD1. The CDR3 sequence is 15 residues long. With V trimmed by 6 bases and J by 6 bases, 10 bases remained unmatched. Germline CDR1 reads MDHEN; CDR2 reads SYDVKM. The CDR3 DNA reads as TGTGCCAGCAGCAAAGGGACAGGGCAATGGGATACGCAGTATTTT. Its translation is CASSKGTGQWDTQYF.

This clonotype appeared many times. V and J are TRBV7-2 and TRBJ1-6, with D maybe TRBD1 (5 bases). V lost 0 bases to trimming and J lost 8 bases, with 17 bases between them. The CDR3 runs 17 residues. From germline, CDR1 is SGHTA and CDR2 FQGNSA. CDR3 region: CASSLAAIRGPDSPLHF. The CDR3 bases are TGTGCCAGCAGCTTAGCCGCCATAAGGGGCCCGGATTCACCCCTCCACTTT. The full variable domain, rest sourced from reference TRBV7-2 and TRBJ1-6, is GAGVSQSPSNKVTEKGKDVELRCDPISGHTALYWYRQSLGQGLEFLIYFQGNSAPDKSGLPSDRFSAERTGGSVSTLTIQRTQQEDSAVYLCASSLAAIRGPDSPLHFGNGTRLTVT.

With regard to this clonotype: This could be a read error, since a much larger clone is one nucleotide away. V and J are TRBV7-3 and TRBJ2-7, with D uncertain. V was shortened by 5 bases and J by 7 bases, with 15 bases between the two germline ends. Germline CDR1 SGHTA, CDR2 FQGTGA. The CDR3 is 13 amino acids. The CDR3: CASSEYVDSEQYF. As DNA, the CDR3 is TGTGCCAGCAGCGAATACGTAGACTCTGAGCAGTACTTC.

CDR3 amino acids: CASSLAPNEQFF. CDR3 nucleotides: TGTGCCAGCAGCTTAGCCCCCAATGAGCAGTTCTTC. The rearrangement joins TRBV7-9 to TRBJ2-1, with D unresolved. CDR3 length equals 12 residues. Trimming stripped 0 bases from V and 6 bases from J, with 3 bases between. Germline CDR1 reads SEHNR; CDR2 reads FQNEAQ (reference sequence).

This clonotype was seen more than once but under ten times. CDR3 DNA sequence: TGTGCCATCAGCCCGATTGGACTAGCGGGATACCCCAATGAGCAGTTCTTC. Translated: CAISPIGLAGYPNEQFF. The genes are TRBV10-3 and TRBJ2-1; TRBD2 aligns across 12 bases. Germline CDR1 ENHRY, CDR2 SYGVKD. Trimming removed 6 bases from V and 6 bases from J; junction bases left unmatched: 12. CDR3 length: 17 residues.

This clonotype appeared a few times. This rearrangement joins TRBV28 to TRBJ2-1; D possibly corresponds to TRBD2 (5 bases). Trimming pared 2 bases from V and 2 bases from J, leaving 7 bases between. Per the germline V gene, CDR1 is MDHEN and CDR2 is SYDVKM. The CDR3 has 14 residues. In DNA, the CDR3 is TGTGCCAGCAGTTTAGAGACTACCTACAATGAGCAGTTCTTC. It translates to CASSLETTYNEQFF.

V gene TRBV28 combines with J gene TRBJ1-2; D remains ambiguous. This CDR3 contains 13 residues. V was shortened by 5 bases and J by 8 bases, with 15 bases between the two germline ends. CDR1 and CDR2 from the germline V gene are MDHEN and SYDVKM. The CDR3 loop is CASSLDRLGGYTF. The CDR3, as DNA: TGTGCCAGCAGTCTGGACCGACTCGGGGGCTACACCTTC.

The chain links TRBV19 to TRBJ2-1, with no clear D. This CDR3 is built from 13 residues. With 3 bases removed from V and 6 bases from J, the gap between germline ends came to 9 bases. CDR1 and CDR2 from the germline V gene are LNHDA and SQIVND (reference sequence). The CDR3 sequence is CASSIGLLNEQFF. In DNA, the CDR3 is TGTGCCAGTAGTATCGGGCTCCTCAATGAGCAGTTCTTC. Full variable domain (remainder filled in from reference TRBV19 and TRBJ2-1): DGGITQSPKYLFRKEGQNVTLSCEQNLNHDAMYWYRQDPGQGLRLIYYSQIVNDFQKGDIAEGYSVSREKKESFPLTVTSAQKNPTAFYLCASSIGLLNEQFFGPGTRLTVL.

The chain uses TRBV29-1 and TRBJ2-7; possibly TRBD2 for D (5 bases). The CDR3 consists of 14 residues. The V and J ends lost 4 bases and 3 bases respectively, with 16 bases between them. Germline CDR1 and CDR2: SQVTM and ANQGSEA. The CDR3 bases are TGCAGCGTTGCTCCGGGGAAAGGGTACTACGAGCAGTACTTC. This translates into CSVAPGKGYYEQYF.

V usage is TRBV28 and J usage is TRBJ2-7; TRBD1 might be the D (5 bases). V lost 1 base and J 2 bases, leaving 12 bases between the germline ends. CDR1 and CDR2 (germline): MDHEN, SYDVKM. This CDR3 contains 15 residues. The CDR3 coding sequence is TGTGCCAGCAGTTTATCTGGGGCCAAACCCTACGAGCAGTACTTC. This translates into CASSLSGAKPYEQYF.

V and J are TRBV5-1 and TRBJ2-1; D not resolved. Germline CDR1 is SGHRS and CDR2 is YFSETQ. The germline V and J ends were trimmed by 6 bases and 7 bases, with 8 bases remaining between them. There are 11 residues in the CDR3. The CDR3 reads CASKFQNEQFF. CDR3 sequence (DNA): TGCGCCAGCAAGTTTCAAAATGAGCAGTTCTTC.

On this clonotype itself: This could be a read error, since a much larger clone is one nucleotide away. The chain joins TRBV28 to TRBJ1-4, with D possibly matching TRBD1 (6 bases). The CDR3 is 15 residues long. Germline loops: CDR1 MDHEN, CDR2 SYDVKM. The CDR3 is CASSTSRRGNEKPFF. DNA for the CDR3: TGTGCCAGCAGTACCTCCAGAAGGGGGAATGAAAAACCGTTTTTT.

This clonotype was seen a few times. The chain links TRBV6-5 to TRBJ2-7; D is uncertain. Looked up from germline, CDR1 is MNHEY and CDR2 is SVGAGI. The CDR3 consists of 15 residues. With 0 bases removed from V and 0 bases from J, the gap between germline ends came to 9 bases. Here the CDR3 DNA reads TGTGCCAGCAGTTACTCAGAGACACACTCCTACGAGCAGTACTTC. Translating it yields CASSYSETHSYEQYF.

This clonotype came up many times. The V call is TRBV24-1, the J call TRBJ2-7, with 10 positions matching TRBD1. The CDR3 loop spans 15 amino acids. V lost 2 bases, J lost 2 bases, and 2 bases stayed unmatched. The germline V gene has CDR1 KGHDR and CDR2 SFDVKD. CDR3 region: CATSDSGTGAYEQYF. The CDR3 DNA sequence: TGTGCCACCAGTGATTCGGGGACAGGGGCCTACGAGCAGTACTTC.

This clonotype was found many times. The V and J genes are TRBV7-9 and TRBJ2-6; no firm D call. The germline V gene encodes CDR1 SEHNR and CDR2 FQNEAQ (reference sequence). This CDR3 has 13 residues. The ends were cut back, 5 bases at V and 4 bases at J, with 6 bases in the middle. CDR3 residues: CASSTGGANVLTF. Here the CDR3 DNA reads TGTGCCAGCAGCACTGGAGGGGCCAACGTCCTGACTTTC. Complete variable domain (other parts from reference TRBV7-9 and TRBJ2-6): DTGVSQNPRHKITKRGQNVTFRCDPISEHNRLYWYRQTLGQGPEFLTYFQNEAQLEKSRLLSDRFSAERPKGSFSTLEIQRTEQGDSAMYLCASSTGGANVLTFGAGSRLTVL.

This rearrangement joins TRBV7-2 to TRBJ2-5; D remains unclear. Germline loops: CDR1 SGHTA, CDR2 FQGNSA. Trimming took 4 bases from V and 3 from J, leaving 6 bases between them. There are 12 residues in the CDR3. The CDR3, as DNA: TGTGCCAGCAGCTACCTAAAAGAGACCCAGTACTTC. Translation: CASSYLKETQYF.

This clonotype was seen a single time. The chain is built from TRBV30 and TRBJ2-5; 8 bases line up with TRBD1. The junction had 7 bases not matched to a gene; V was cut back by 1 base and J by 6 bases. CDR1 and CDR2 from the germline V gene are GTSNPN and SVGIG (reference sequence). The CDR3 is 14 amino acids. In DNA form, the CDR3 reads TGTGCCTGGAGTGGCCCGGACAGGGTACAGACCCAGTACTTC. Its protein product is CAWSGPDRVQTQYF.

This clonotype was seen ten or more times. This CDR3 reads CASSLDSTGRTNEKLFF. CDR3 coding DNA: TGTGCCAGCAGCTTAGATTCGACAGGGAGGACTAATGAAAAACTGTTTTTT. This chain joins TRBV7-2 and TRBJ1-4; 7 positions agree with TRBD1. Looked up from germline, CDR1 is SGHTA and CDR2 is FQGNSA. The CDR3 is made up of 17 amino acids. V was clipped by 1 base and J by 2 bases; unmatched bases: 7.

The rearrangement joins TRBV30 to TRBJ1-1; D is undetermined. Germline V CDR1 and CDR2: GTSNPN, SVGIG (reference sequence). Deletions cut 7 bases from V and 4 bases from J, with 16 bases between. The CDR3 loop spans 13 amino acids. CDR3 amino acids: CASRLSLRTEAFF. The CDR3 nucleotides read TGTGCCTCCAGGCTATCCCTACGCACTGAAGCTTTCTTT. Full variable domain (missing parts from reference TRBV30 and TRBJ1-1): SQTIHQWPATLVQPVGSPLSLECTVEGTSNPNLYWYRQAAGRGLQLLFYSVGIGQISSEVPQNLSASRPQDRQFILSSKKLLLSDSGFYLCASRLSLRTEAFFGQGTRLTVV.

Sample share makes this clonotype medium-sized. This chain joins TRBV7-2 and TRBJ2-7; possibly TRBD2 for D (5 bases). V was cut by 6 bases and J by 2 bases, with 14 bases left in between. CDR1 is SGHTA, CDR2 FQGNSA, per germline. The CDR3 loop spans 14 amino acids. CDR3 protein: CASRQSEGPYEQYF. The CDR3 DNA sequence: TGTGCCAGCAGACAAAGTGAGGGCCCCTACGAGCAGTACTTC.

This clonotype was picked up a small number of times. CDR3 coding DNA: TGTGCCAGCAGTGACTACATAACAGGGAACACTGAAGCTTTCTTT. Residues: CASSDYITGNTEAFF. V is TRBV2 and J is TRBJ1-1; D may be TRBD1 (5 bases). V lost 3 bases to trimming and J lost 1 base, with 12 bases between them. Per the germline V gene, CDR1 is SNHLY and CDR2 is FYNNEI. The CDR3 is 15 amino acids. The whole variable domain, remainder taken from reference TRBV2 and TRBJ1-1, is EPEVTQTPSHQVTQMGQEVILRCVPISNHLYFYWYRQILGQKVEFLVSFYNNEISEKSEIFDDQFSVERPDGSNFTLKIRSTKLEDSAMYFCASSDYITGNTEAFFGQGTRLTVV.